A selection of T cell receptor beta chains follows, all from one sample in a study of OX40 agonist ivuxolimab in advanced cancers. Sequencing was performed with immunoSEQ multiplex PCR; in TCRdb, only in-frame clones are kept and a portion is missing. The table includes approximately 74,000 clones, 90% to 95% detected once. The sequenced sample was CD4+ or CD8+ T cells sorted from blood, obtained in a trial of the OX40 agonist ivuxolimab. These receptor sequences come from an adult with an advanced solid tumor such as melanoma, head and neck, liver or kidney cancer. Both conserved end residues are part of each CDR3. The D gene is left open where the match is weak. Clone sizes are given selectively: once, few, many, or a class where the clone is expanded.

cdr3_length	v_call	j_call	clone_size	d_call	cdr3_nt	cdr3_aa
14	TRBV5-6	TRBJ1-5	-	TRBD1	TGTGCCAGCAGCTGGGGACAGGGGGTTCAGCCCCAGCATTTT	CASSWGQGVQPQHF
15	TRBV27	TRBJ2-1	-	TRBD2	TGTGCCAGCAGTTTGCGGGGGGGGCCGTACAATGAGCAGTTCTTC	CASSLRGGPYNEQFF
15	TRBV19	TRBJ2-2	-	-	TGTGCCAGTAGTATGTCTCTAGTCAGCACCGGGGAGCTGTTTTTT	CASSMSLVSTGELFF
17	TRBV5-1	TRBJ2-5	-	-	TGCGCCAGCAGCCGGCTGACGCGTGAAGGCGCCCTGGAGACCCAGTACTTC	CASSRLTREGALETQYF
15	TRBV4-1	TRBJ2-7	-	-	TGCGCCAGCAGCCAAGTGCCAGGGGGGACCTACGAGCAGTACTTC	CASSQVPGGTYEQYF
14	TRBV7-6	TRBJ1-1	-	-	TGTGCCAGCAGCTCCACCGGGCTCGGCACTGAAGCTTTCTTT	CASSSTGLGTEAFF
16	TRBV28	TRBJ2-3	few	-	TGTGCCAGCAACCTAAGGAGGGGGCCTAGCACAGATACGCAGTATTTT	CASNLRRGPSTDTQYF
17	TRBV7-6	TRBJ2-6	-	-	TGTGCCAGCAGCGCCGGGACACCCAGCTCTGGGGCCAACGTCCTGACTTTC	CASSAGTPSSGANVLTF
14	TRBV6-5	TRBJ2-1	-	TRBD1	TGTGCCAGCAGTCCCGACAGGGGCTACAATGAGCAGTTCTTC	CASSPDRGYNEQFF
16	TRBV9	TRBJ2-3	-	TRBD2	TGTGCCAGCAGCGTGTCGGCGGGAGGGGCTGGAGATACGCAGTATTTT	CASSVSAGGAGDTQYF
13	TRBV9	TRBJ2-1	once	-	TGTGCCAGCAGCGCAGAGGGGGAAAATGAGCAGTTCTTC	CASSAEGENEQFF
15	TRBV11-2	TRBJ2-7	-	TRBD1	TGTGCCAGCAGCTTGGAGACAGGGGGATTGTACGAGCAGTACTTC	CASSLETGGLYEQYF
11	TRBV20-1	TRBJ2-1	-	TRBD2	TGCAGTGCAACTCTAGCGGGGAGGGATCTCTTC	CSATLAGRDLF
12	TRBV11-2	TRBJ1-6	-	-	TGTGCCAGCAAGGCCCCTGATTCACCCCTCCACTTT	CASKAPDSPLHF
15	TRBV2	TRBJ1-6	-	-	TGTGCCAGCAGTGAGGGAACAGGGATAATTCACCCCCTCCACTTT	CASSEGTGIIHPLHF
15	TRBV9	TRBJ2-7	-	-	TGTGCCAGCAGCGTAGACGGGTTATTAGCCTACGAGCAGTACTTC	CASSVDGLLAYEQYF
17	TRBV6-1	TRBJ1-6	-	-	TGTGCCAGCAGTGGGTTCCGGACCATTTCTGATAATTCACCCCTCCACTTT	CASSGFRTISDNSPLHF
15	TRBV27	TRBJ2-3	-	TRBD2	TGTGCCAGCAGTCGGAGCGGGAGGGCCGGAGATACGCAGTATTTT	CASSRSGRAGDTQYF
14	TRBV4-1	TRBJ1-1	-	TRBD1	TGCGCCAGCAGCCAATATCAGGGGGCAGTTGAAGCTTTCTTT	CASSQYQGAVEAFF
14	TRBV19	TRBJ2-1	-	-	TGTGCCAGTAGTAACCGACTAGTTGGGGGTGAGCAGTTCTTC	CASSNRLVGGEQFF
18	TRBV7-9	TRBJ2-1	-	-	TGTGCCAGCAGCCCCCCGGTGGGTGGGGCCAGCTCCTACAATGAGCAGTTCTTC	CASSPPVGGASSYNEQFF
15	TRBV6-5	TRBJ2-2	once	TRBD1	TGTGCCAGCAGTTGGGGACAGGGTAACACCGGGGAGCTGTTTTTT	CASSWGQGNTGELFF
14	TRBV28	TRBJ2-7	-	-	TGTGCCAGCAGTCCACCAGGGACCCTCTACGAGCAGTACTTC	CASSPPGTLYEQYF
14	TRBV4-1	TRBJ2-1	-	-	TGCGCCAGCAGCCGAGAAAACGACTACAATGAGCAGTTCTTC	CASSRENDYNEQFF
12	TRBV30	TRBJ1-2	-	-	TGTGCCTGGAGTGTTTCTGGGGAAGGCTACACCTTC	CAWSVSGEGYTF
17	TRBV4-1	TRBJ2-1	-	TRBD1	TGCGCCAGCAGCCCCGGTGCCGGGACAGGGGTTGGATACGAGCAGTTCTTC	CASSPGAGTGVGYEQFF
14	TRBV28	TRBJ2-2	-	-	TGTGCCAGCAGTTTATTGGGGGCGTATGGGGAGCTGTTTTTT	CASSLLGAYGELFF
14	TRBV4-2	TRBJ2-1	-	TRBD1	TGTGCCAGCAGCCTCCGGGACAGGGACAATGAGCAGTTCTTC	CASSLRDRDNEQFF
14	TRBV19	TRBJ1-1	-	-	TGTGCCAGTACCCTCGTCGGGGGGGTCCCTGAAGCTTTCTTT	CASTLVGGVPEAFF
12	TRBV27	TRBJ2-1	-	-	TGTGCCAGCAGTTTATCCCCCAATGAGCAGTTCTTC	CASSLSPNEQFF
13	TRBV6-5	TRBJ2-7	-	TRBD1	TGTGCCAGCCGTGACAGGGGGAGCTACGAGCAGTACTTC	CASRDRGSYEQYF
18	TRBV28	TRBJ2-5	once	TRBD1	TGTGCCAGCAGTTCTGCCGCAGGGGGCCTGCGGTTCGGGGAGACCCAGTACTTC	CASSSAAGGLRFGETQYF
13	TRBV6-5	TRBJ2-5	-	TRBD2	TGTGCCAGCGCCACTAGCGACCAAGAGACCCAGTACTTC	CASATSDQETQYF
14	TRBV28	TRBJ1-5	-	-	TGTGCCAGCAGCCCAGGACAGTCCAATCAGCCCCAGCATTTT	CASSPGQSNQPQHF
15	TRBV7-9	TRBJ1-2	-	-	TGTGCCAGCAGCTACCCGAACGATATTAACTATGGCTACACCTTC	CASSYPNDINYGYTF
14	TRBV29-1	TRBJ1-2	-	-	TGCAGCGTTGAAAATGAACAGGGAGGCTATGGCTACACCTTC	CSVENEQGGYGYTF
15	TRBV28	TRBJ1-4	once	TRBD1	TGTGCCAGCAGTCCCGAGGGGGCCCTCAATGAAAAACTGTTTTTT	CASSPEGALNEKLFF
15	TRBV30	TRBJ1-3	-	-	TGTGCCTGGAGTCCCGGATCCGCCTTTGGAAACACCATATATTTT	CAWSPGSAFGNTIYF
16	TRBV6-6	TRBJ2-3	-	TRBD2	TGTGCCAGCAGTTGGACTAGCGGGGGTTCGTCAGATACGCAGTATTTT	CASSWTSGGSSDTQYF
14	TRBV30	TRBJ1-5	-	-	TGTGCCTGGAGTCCTGAGGGTAGCAATCAGCCCCAGCATTTT	CAWSPEGSNQPQHF
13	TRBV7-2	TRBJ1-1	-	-	TGTGCCAGCAGCTTAGTTAAGAACACTGAAGCTTTCTTT	CASSLVKNTEAFF
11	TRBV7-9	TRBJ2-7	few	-	TGTGCCAGCAGCTTAGAAAACGAGCAGTACTTC	CASSLENEQYF
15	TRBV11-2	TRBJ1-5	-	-	TGTGCCAGCAGCTTAGAAGGCAGTATCAATCAGCCCCAGCATTTT	CASSLEGSINQPQHF
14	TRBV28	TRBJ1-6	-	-	TGTGCCAGCAGTCCCTGGACGGATAATTCACCCCTCCACTTT	CASSPWTDNSPLHF
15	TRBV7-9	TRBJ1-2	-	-	TGTGCCAGCAGCTTAGTCGGGGCAGTGGCCTTGGGCTACACCTTC	CASSLVGAVALGYTF